What follows are 16 T cell receptor beta chains derived from one specimen sequenced in a study of CD8 T cells in ankylosing spondylitis. General observations from the study: A TCR beta motif of eight or nine highly homologous variants seemed to mark ankylosing spondylitis blood.

MiXCR, applied by TCRdb to the 5' RACE reads, yields one record per CDR3 protein. The sample has just under 550,000 distinct CDR3 sequences, more than 9.5% seen once. These receptors lack a known antigen. Sequencing input: blood, either unsorted or a sorted T cell fraction (not recorded which). Source of these receptors: a male donor with ankylosing spondylitis.

This chain links TRBV4-1 with TRBJ2-1; 9 bases are shared with TRBD2. Germline lookup yields CDR1 MGHRA and CDR2 YSYEKL. After removal of 0 bases from V and 8 bases from J, the junction contained 20 bases not matched to a gene. This CDR3 is built from 20 residues. CDR3 in DNA: TGCGCCAGCAGCCAAGACTGGTCGACTAGCGGAGGGAATTTTGCGTATGAGCAGTTCTTC. Its protein product is CASSQDWSTSGGNFAYEQFF.

The V call is TRBV20-1, the J call TRBJ2-1, with 12 bases identical to TRBD2. CDR3 size: 13 residues. V trimming: 3 bases; J trimming: 8 bases; junction bases outside the gene matches: 2. CDR1 and CDR2 from the germline V gene are DFQATT and SNEGSKA (reference sequence). This CDR3 is CSASTSGRYEQFF. The CDR3 DNA sequence: TGCAGTGCTAGTACTAGCGGGAGGTATGAGCAGTTCTTC.

The chain couples TRBV7-2 to TRBJ1-1; D is undetermined. This CDR3 spans 14 amino acids. The germline CDR1 and CDR2 sequences are SGHTA and FQGNSA. The V end lost 10 bases, the J end lost 1 base, and 16 bases lay between the germline ends. In DNA form, the CDR3 reads TGTGCCACCCTGGGCCCAACAGCGAACACTGAAGCTTTCTTT. This translates into CATLGPTANTEAFF.

This clonotype was found many times. The chain links TRBV5-5 to TRBJ1-1; D unresolved. Trimming left V 4 bases short and J 4 bases short, with 20 bases between. Germline CDR1 SGHKS, CDR2 YYEKEE (reference sequence). This CDR3 is built from 16 residues. CDR3 region: CASSTLGRTVGTEAFF. The DNA for the CDR3 is TGTGCCAGCAGCACCTTAGGGCGGACGGTTGGCACTGAAGCTTTCTTT.

This clonotype was seen a handful of times. J is TRBJ1-2 and V is TRBV20-1, with a weak D call TRBD1 (5 bases). Germline values: CDR1 DFQATT, CDR2 SNEGSKA (reference sequence). V was shortened by 0 bases and J by 3 bases, with 14 bases between the two germline ends. CDR3 length equals 15 residues. CDR3 DNA sequence: TGCAGTGCTAGAGATTTGGAGGGGACCTACTATGGCTACACCTTC. Translation gives CSARDLEGTYYGYTF.

The chain employs TRBV12-3 or TRBV12-4 and TRBJ1-1, with D perhaps TRBD1 (5 bases). V lost 5 bases to trimming and J lost 8 bases, with 12 bases between them. The length of the CDR3 is 12 residues. DNA of the CDR3: TGTGCCAGCAGTAGCGGGACGCCCGAAGCTTTCTTT. Translated, it gives CASSSGTPEAFF.

This clonotype appeared many times. This sequence joins TRBV4-2 and TRBJ2-1; the D call may be TRBD1 or TRBD2 (5 bases each). Germline V gene data show CDR1 as LGHNA and CDR2 as YNFKEQ. The CDR3 has 17 residues. The V end was cut by 1 base, the J end by 0 bases, with 13 bases between. The CDR3: CASSQVTGTSSYNEQFF. CDR3 in DNA: TGTGCCAGCAGCCAAGTAACCGGGACGAGCTCCTACAATGAGCAGTTCTTC.

This chain links TRBV10-3 with TRBJ1-4; 7 positions match TRBD1. The CDR3 loop spans 15 amino acids. Trimming took 6 bases from V and 3 from J; bases not matched to a gene: 7. Per germline, CDR1 ENHRY and CDR2 SYGVKD. The CDR3 is CAISPEGTANEKLFF. The DNA for the CDR3 is TGTGCCATCAGCCCAGAGGGGACAGCTAATGAAAAACTGTTTTTT.

This clonotype was detected only a few times. The chain couples TRBV29-1 to TRBJ1-4, with a weak D call TRBD1 (6 bases). With 4 bases removed from V and 8 bases from J, the gap between germline ends came to 17 bases. The CDR3 covers 14 residues. Per germline, CDR1 SQVTM and CDR2 ANQGSEA. CDR3 in amino acids: CSVGRGAVDEKLFF. CDR3 DNA sequence: TGCAGCGTTGGAAGGGGGGCGGTAGACGAAAAACTGTTTTTT.

This clonotype turned up a few times. The rearrangement joins TRBV4-2 to TRBJ2-1, with D perhaps matching TRBD2 (6 bases). Trimming removed 0 bases at V and 12 bases at J, with 18 bases between. The CDR3 consists of 15 residues. Germline CDR1 and CDR2: LGHNA and YNFKEQ. In DNA, the CDR3 is TGTGCCAGCAGCCAAGAAGGATTTGGGGGGATTCGGCAGTTCTTC. Protein sequence: CASSQEGFGGIRQFF.

The chain is built from TRBV6-5 and TRBJ2-3; TRBD1 agrees at 8 bases. The CDR3 is 17 residues long. After removal of 0 bases from V and 6 bases from J, the junction contained 11 bases not matched to a gene. The germline V gene encodes CDR1 MNHEY and CDR2 SVGAGI. Written as DNA, the CDR3 is TGTGCCAGCAGTTACTCGATTGGACAGGGTCTTGGGGATACGCAGTATTTT. It is translated as CASSYSIGQGLGDTQYF.

This clonotype turned up a few times. J is TRBJ2-3 and V is TRBV20-1; 7 bases are shared with TRBD2. Germline V CDR1 and CDR2: DFQATT, SNEGSKA (reference sequence). After removal of 0 bases from V and 2 bases from J, the junction contained 5 bases not matched to a gene. The length of the CDR3 is 15 residues. CDR3 sequence reads: CSARDGGVLTDTQYF. The CDR3 DNA follows: TGCAGTGCTAGAGATGGGGGGGTCCTCACAGATACGCAGTATTTT.

This chain links TRBV12-3 or TRBV12-4 with TRBJ2-5, with D unresolved. This CDR3 is 12 amino acids long. V lost 1 base and J 9 bases, leaving 9 bases between the germline ends. CDR3 amino acids: CASSLEAGAQYF. The CDR3 region has the DNA TGTGCCAGCAGTTTAGAGGCTGGAGCCCAGTACTTC.

V and J are TRBV5-6 and TRBJ2-7; D is unclear. The germline gives CDR1 SGHDT, CDR2 YYEEEE. CDR3 length equals 14 residues. Trimming cost V 1 base and J 2 bases, with 10 bases left between them. CDR3 amino acids: CASSLLLRPYEQYF. The CDR3 coding sequence is TGTGCCAGCAGCTTGCTTCTGCGCCCCTACGAGCAGTACTTC.

The sample holds many counts of this clonotype. The chain recombines TRBV27 with TRBJ1-4; tentative D call: TRBD1 (6 bases). The length of the CDR3 is 15 residues. Germline CDR1 MNHEY, CDR2 SMNVEV (reference sequence). Trimming cost V 5 bases and J 8 bases, with 18 bases left between them. CDR3 DNA: TGTGCCAGCAGTCGCCTAGTCAGGGGCGGGGAAAAACTGTTTTTT. It specifies CASSRLVRGGEKLFF.

This clonotype was seen ten or more times. The gene calls are TRBV29-1 and TRBJ2-3, with a possible D match to TRBD2 (5 bases). CDR1 SQVTM and CDR2 ANQGSEA come from the germline V gene. The germline V and J ends were trimmed by 7 bases and 4 bases, with 15 bases remaining between them. The CDR3 is made up of 13 amino acids. CDR3 amino acids: CSANRGSADTQYF. As DNA, the CDR3 is TGCAGCGCCAATCGGGGAAGTGCAGATACGCAGTATTTT.